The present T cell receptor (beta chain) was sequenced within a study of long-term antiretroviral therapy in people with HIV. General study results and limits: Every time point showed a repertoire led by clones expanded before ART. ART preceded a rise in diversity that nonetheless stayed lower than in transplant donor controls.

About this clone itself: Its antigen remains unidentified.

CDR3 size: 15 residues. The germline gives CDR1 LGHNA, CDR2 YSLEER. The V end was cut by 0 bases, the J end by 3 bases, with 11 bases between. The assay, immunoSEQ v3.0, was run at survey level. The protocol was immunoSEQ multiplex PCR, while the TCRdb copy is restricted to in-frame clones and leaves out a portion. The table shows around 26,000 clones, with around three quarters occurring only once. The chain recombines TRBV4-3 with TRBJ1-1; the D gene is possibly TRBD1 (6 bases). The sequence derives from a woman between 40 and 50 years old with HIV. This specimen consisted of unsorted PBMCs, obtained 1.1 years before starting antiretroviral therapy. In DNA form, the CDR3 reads TGCGCCAGCAGCCAAGATGGGGGGGCGGACACTGAAGCTTTCTTT. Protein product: CASSQDGGADTEAFF.